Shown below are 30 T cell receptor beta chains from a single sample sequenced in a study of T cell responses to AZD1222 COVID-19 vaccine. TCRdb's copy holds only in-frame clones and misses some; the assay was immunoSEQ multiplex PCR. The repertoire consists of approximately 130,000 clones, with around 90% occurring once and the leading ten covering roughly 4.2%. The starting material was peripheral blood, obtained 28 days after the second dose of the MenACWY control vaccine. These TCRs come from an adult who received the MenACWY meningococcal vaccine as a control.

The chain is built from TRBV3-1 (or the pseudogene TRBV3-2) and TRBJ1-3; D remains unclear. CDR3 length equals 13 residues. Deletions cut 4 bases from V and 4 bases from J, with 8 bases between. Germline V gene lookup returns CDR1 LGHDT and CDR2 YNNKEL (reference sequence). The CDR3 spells CASSRFAGNTIYF. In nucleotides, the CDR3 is TGTGCCAGCAGCCGCTTCGCCGGAAACACCATATATTTT.

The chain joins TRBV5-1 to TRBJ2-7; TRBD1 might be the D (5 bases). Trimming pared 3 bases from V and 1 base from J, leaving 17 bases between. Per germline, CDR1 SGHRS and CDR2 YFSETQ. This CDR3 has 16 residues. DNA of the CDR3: TGCGCCAGCAGCTCGGACGGAAGGGGATCGTCCTACGAGCAGTACTTC. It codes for CASSSDGRGSSYEQYF. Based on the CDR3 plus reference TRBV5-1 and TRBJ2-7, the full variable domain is KAGVTQTPRYLIKTRGQQVTLSCSPISGHRSVSWYQQTPGQGLQFLFEYFSETQRNKGNFPGRFSGRQFSNSRSEMNVSTLELGDSALYLCASSSDGRGSSYEQYFGPGTRLTVT.

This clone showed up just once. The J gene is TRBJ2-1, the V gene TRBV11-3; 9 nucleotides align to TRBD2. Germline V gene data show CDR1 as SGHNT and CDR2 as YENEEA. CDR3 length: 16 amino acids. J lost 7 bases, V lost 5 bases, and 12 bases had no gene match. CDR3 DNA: TGTGCCAGCAGCCTCTCCGGCGGGGGGGCCAGAAATGAGCAGTTCTTC. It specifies CASSLSGGGARNEQFF.

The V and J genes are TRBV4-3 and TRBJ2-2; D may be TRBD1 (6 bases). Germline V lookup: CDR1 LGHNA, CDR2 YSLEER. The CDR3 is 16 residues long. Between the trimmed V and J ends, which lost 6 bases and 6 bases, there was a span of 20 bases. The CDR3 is CASRPTGFGEPGELFF. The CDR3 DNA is TGCGCCAGCAGACCTACAGGGTTCGGTGAACCCGGGGAGCTGTTTTTT.

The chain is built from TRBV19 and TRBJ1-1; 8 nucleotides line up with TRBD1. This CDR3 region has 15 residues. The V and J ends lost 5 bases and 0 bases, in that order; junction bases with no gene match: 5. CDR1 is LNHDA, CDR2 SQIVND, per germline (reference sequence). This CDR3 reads CASSPRQGLNTEAFF. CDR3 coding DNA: TGTGCCAGTAGTCCGCGACAGGGGTTGAACACTGAAGCTTTCTTT.

CDR3 amino acids: CASSLAFTGTRSTDTQYF. CDR3 in DNA: TGCGCCAGCAGCTTGGCCTTTACCGGGACTAGGTCCACAGATACGCAGTATTTT. V gene TRBV5-1 combines with J gene TRBJ2-3; 8 bases align to TRBD2. V lost 0 bases and J lost 2; bases outside the gene matches: 11. The CDR3 has 18 amino acids. Germline values: CDR1 SGHRS, CDR2 YFSETQ.

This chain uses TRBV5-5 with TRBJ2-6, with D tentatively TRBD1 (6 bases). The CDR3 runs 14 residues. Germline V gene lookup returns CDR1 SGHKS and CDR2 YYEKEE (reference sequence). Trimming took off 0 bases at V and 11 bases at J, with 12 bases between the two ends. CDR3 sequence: CASSLAGALDVLTF. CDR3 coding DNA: TGTGCCAGCAGCTTGGCAGGGGCTTTGGACGTCCTGACTTTC.

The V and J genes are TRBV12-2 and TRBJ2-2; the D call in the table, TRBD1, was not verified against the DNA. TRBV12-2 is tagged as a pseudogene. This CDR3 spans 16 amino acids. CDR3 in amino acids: CASRLKGQADSGELFF. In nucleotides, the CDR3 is TGTGCAAGTCGCTTAAAGGGGCAGGCGGATTCTGGGGAGCTGTTTTTT.

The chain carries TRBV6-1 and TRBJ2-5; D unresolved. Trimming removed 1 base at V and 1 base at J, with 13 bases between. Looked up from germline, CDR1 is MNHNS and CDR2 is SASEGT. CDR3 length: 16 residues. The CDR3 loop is CASSEGQPNFQETQYF. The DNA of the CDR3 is TGTGCCAGCAGTGAAGGGCAACCAAACTTCCAAGAGACCCAGTACTTC.

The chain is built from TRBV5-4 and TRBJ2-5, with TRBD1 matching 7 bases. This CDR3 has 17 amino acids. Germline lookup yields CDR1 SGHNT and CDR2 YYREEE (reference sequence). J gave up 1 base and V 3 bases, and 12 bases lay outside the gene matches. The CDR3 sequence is CASSSNKGARGQETQYF. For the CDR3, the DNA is TGTGCCAGCAGCTCAAACAAGGGGGCGCGAGGCCAAGAGACCCAGTACTTC.

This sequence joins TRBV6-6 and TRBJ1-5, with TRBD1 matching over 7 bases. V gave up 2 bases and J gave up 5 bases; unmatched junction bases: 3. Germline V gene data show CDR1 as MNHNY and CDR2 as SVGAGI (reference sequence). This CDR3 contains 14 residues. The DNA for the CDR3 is TGTGCCAGCAGTTACGTTGACAGGGATCAGCCCCAGCATTTT. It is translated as CASSYVDRDQPQHF.

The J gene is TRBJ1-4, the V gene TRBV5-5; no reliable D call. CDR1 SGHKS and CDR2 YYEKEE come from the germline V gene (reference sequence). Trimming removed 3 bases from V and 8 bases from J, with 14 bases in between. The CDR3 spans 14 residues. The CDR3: CASSSDGVGEKLFF. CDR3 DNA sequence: TGTGCCAGCAGCTCAGACGGGGTAGGCGAAAAACTGTTTTTT.

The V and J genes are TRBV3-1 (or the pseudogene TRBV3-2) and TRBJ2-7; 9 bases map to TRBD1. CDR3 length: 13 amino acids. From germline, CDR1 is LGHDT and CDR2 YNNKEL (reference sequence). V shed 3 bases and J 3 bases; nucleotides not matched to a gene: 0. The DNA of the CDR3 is TGTGCCAGCAGCCAGGGACAGGGCTACGAGCAGTACTTC. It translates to CASSQGQGYEQYF.

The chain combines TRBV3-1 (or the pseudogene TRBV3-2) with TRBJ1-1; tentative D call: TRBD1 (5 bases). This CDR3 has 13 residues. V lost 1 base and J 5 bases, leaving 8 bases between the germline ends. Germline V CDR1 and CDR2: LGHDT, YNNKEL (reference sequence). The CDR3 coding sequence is TGTGCCAGCAGCCAAGGCGGGGCGACTGAAGCTTTCTTT. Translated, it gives CASSQGGATEAFF.

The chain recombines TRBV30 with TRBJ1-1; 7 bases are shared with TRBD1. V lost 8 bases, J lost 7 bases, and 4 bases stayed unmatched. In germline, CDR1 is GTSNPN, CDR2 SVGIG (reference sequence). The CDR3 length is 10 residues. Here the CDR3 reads CAGGQNEAFF. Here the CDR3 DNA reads TGTGCCGGGGGACAGAATGAAGCTTTCTTT.

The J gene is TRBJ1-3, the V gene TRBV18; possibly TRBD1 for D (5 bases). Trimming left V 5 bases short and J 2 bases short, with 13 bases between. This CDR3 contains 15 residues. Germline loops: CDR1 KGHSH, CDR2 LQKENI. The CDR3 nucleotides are TGTGCCAGCTCAAACAGATCAGGGACTGGAAACACCATATATTTT. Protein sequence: CASSNRSGTGNTIYF.

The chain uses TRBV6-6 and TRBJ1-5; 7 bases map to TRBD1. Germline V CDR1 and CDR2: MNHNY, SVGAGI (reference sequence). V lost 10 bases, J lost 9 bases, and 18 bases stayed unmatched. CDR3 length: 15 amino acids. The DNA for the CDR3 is TGTGCCACCGAGCCCCGGACAGGCGGGAGTGGGCCCCAGCATTTT. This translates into CATEPRTGGSGPQHF.

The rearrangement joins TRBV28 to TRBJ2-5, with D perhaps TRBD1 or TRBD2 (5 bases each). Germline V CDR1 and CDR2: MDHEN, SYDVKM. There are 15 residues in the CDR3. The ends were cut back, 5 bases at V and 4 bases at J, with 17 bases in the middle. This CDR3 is CASSVISGTGETQYF. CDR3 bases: TGTGCCAGCAGTGTAATATCTGGGACGGGAGAGACCCAGTACTTC.

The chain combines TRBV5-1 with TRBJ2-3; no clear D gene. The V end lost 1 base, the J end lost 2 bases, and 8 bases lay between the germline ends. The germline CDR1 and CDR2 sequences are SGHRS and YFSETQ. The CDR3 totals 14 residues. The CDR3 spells CASSLTQITDTQYF. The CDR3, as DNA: TGCGCCAGCAGCTTGACGCAGATCACAGATACGCAGTATTTT.

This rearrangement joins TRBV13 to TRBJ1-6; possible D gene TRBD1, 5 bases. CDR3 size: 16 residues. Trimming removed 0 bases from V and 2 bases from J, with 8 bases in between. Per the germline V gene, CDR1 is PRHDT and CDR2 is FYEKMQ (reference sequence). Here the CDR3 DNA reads TGTGCCAGCAGCTTAGGGGGACGGACCTATAATTCACCCCTCCACTTT. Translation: CASSLGGRTYNSPLHF.

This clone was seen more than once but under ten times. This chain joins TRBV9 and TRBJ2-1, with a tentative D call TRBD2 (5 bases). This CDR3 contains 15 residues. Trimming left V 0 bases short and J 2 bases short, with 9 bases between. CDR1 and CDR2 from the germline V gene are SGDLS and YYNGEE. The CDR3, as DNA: TGTGCCAGCAGCGTAGGAGGGAGTGCCTACAATGAGCAGTTCTTC. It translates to CASSVGGSAYNEQFF.

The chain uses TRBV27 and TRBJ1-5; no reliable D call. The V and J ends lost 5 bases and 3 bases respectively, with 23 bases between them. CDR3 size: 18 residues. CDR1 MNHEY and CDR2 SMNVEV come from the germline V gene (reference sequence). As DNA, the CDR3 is TGTGCCAGCAGTACTACCCCCCCCAGTTCCCTCTTCAATCAGCCCCAGCATTTT. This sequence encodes CASSTTPPSSLFNQPQHF.

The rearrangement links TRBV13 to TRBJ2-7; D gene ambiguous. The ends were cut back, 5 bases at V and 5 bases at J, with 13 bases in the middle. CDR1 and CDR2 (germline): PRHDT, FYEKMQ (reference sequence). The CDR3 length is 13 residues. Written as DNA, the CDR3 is TGTGCCAGCAGCCTAACTCGTGCCGACGAGCAGTACTTC. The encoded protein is CASSLTRADEQYF.

The CDR3 spells CASSLGGGTDTQYF. The CDR3 coding sequence is TGTGCCAGCAGCCTAGGAGGGGGCACAGATACGCAGTATTTT. The chain uses TRBV3-1 (or the pseudogene TRBV3-2) and TRBJ2-3, with D maybe TRBD2 (6 bases). The CDR3 consists of 14 residues. With 4 bases removed from V and 1 base from J, the gap between germline ends came to 9 bases. Germline V gene lookup returns CDR1 LGHDT and CDR2 YNNKEL (reference sequence).

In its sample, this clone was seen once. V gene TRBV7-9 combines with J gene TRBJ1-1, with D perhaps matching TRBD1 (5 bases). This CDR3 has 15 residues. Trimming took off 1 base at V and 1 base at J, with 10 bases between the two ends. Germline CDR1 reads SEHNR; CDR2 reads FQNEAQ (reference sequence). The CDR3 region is CASSLGGGANTEAFF. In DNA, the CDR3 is TGTGCCAGCAGCTTAGGGGGCGGGGCGAACACTGAAGCTTTCTTT.

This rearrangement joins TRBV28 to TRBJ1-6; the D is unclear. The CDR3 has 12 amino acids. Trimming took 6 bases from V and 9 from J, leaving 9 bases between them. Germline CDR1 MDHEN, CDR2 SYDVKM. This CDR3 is CASRPKGSPLHF. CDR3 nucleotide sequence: TGTGCCAGCAGACCTAAGGGTTCACCCCTCCACTTT. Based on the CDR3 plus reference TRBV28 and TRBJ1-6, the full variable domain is DVKVTQSSRYLVKRTGEKVFLECVQDMDHENMFWYRQDPGLGLRLIYFSYDVKMKEKGDIPEGYSVSREKKERFSLILESASTNQTSMYLCASRPKGSPLHFGNGTRLTVT.

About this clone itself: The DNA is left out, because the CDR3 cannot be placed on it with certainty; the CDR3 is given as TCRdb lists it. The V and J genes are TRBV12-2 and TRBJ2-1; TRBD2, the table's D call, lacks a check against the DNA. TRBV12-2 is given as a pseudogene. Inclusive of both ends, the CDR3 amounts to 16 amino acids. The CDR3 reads CASRLVGEGSYNEQFF.

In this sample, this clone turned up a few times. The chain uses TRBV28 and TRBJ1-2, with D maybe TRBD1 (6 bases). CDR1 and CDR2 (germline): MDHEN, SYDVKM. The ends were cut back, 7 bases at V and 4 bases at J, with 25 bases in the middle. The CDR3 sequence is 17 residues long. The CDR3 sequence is CASTSSRGVQGLYGYTF. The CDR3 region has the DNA TGTGCCAGCACCTCCTCGCGAGGGGTACAGGGCCTCTATGGCTACACCTTC.

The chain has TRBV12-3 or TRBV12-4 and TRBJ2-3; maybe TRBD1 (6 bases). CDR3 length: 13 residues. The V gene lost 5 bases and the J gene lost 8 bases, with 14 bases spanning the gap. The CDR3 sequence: CASSRTGRGTQYF. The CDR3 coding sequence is TGTGCCAGCAGTCGTACAGGGCGCGGTACGCAGTATTTT.

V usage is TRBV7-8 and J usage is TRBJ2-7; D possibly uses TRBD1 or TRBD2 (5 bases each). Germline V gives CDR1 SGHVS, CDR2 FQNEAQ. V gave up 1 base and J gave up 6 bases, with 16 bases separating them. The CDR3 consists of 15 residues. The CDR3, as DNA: TGTGCCAGCAGCTTAGGGACACGGGGTATGGGCGAGCAGTACGTC. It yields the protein CASSLGTRGMGEQYV.